The 2 T cell receptor beta chains in this list originate from one sample, sequenced in a study of PD-L1 blockade in urothelial cancer. Time point of the sample: pretreatment peripheral blood. Some clones are missing from TCRdb's copy, which holds only in-frame ones; the method was immunoSEQ multiplex PCR. The sample lists tens of thousands of clones; 84% were seen once. The sequenced sample was PBMCs, obtained around atezolizumab (anti-PD-L1) treatment. These receptors were obtained from a woman aged 65 to 85 with urothelial cancer.

The V call is TRBV29-1, the J call TRBJ2-1, with TRBD2 matching 12 bases. CDR3 length: 13 amino acids. Germline V gene data show CDR1 as SQVTM and CDR2 as ANQGSEA. The CDR3 sequence is CITGTSGYNEQFF. The CDR3 DNA is TGCATTACCGGGACTAGCGGGTACAATGAGCAGTTCTTC.

This chain uses TRBV11-3 with TRBJ2-1, with 7 bases fitting TRBD1. Germline values: CDR1 SGHNT, CDR2 YENEEA. This CDR3 contains 16 residues. The junction had 3 bases not matched to a gene; V was cut back by 1 base and J by 0 bases. CDR3 in DNA: TGTGCCAGCAGCTTAGGGGACAGCGGCTCCTACAATGAGCAGTTCTTC. Protein product: CASSLGDSGSYNEQFF.